This T cell receptor (beta chain) was found in a study of beta chain features in type 1 diabetes. Study overall: Researchers looked at roughly 110 million sorted cells across all samples. Study outcomes and limitations: Shorter TCRB CDR3s, moderately but significantly so, marked every one of the four CD4+ subsets in Type 1 diabetes patients. Possibly, sequencing cDNA over-represented cells that had high TCR expression levels.

In germline, CDR1 is SNHLY, CDR2 FYNNEI. The CDR3 totals 13 residues. The V gene lost 5 bases and the J gene lost 2 bases, with 7 bases spanning the gap. Comments on this clone: Its antigen is unknown.

Every sorted population was more than 95% pure. Reverse transcription of all isolated RNA meant that expressed TCRB transcripts were sequenced. Data came from immunoSEQ multiplex PCR; TCRdb stores just in-frame clones and leaves some out. The sample lists about 360,000 clones, around 12% occurring once. The sample comprised naive CD4+ T cells from blood. The source is a man between 18 and 35 years old in good health. The V call is TRBV2, the J call TRBJ1-5; D is perhaps TRBD1 (5 bases). The CDR3 protein is CASSWGGNQPQHF. The CDR3 DNA is TGTGCCAGCAGTTGGGGGGGCAATCAGCCCCAGCATTTT.